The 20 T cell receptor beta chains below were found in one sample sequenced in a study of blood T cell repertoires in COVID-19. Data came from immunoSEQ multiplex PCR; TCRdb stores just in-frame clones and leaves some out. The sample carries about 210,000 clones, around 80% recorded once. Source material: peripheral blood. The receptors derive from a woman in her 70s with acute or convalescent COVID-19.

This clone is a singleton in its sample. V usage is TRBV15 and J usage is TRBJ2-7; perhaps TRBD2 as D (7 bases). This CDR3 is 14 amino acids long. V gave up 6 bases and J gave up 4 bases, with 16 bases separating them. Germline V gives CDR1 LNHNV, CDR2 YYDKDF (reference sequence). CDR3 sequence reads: CATRAGHLLYEQYF. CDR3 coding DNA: TGTGCCACCAGAGCGGGACATCTGCTTTACGAGCAGTACTTC.

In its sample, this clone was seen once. This chain's CDR3 is CATSDPLGGYNEQFF. Here the CDR3 DNA reads TGTGCCACCAGTGATCCCCTGGGGGGCTACAATGAGCAGTTCTTC. The chain combines TRBV24-1 with TRBJ2-1; D is perhaps TRBD2 (6 bases). V gave up 3 bases and J gave up 3 bases, with 11 bases separating them. CDR3 length equals 15 residues. Per the germline V gene, CDR1 is KGHDR and CDR2 is SFDVKD.

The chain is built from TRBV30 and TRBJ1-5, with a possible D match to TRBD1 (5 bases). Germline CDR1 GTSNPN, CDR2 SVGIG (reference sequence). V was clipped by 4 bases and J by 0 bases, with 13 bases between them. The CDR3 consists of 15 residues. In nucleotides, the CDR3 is TGTGCCTGGACTCTGGGGGGGGATAGCAATCAGCCCCAGCATTTT. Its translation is CAWTLGGDSNQPQHF.

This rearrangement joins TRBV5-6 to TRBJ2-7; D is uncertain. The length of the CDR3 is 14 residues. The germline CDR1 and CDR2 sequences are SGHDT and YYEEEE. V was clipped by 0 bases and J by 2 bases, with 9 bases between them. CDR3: CASSLGAGTYEQYF. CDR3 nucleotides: TGTGCCAGCAGCTTGGGGGCCGGTACCTACGAGCAGTACTTC.

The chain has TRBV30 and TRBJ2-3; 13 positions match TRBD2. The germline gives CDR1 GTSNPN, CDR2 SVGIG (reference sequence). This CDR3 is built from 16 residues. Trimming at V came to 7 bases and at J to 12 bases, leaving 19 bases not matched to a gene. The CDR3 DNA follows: TGTGCCTCGTCCCCCGGACTAGCGGGGGCCCGAACTAGTCAGTATTTT. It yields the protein CASSPGLAGARTSQYF. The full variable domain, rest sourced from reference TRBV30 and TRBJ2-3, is SQTIHQWPATLVQPVGSPLSLECTVEGTSNPNLYWYRQAAGRGLQLLFYSVGIGQISSEVPQNLSASRPQDRQFILSSKKLLLSDSGFYLCASSPGLAGARTSQYFGPGTRLTVL.

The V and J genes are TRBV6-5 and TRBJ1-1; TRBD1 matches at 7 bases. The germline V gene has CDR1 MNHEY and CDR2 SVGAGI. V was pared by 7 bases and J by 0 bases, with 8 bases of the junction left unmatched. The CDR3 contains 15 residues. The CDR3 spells CASKYRGSVNTEAFF. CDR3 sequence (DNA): TGTGCCAGCAAGTACAGGGGAAGCGTGAACACTGAAGCTTTCTTT.

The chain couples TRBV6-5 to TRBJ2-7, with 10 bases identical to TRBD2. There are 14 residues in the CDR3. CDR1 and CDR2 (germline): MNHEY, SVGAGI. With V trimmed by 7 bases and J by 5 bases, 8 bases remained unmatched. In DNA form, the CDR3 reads TGTGCCAGCACCCTAACTAGCGGGGCAAACGAGCAGTACTTC. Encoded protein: CASTLTSGANEQYF.

The CDR3 DNA reads as TGTGCCAGCAGCCTACTCCTCCTAGGCAAAAACATTCAGTACTTC. This sequence encodes CASSLLLLGKNIQYF. This chain links TRBV3-1 (or the pseudogene TRBV3-2) with TRBJ2-4; D call uncertain. CDR3 length: 15 amino acids. Germline CDR1 and CDR2: LGHDT and YNNKEL (reference sequence). Between the trimmed V and J ends, which lost 4 bases and 3 bases, there was a span of 13 bases.

The chain's CDR3 is CASSRLGTGRDSGNTIYF. CDR3 nucleotides: TGTGCCAGCAGCCGCCTCGGGACAGGGAGAGATTCTGGAAACACCATATATTTT. This chain links TRBV3-1 (or the pseudogene TRBV3-2) with TRBJ1-3, with 9 bases that match TRBD1. This CDR3 is built from 18 residues. Germline V gives CDR1 LGHDT, CDR2 YNNKEL (reference sequence). With V trimmed by 4 bases and J by 1 base, 11 bases remained unmatched.

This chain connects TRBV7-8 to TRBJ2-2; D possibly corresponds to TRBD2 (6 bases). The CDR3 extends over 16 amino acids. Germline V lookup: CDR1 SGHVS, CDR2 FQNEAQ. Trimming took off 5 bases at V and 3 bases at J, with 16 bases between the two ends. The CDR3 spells CASSETPRGYTGELFF. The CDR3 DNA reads TGTGCCAGCAGCGAAACCCCTCGGGGGTACACCGGGGAGCTGTTTTTT.

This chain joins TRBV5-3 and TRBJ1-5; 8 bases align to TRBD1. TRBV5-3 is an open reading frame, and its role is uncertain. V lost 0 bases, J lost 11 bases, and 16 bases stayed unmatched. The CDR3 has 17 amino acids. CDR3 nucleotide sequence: TGTGCCAGAAGCTTGGTAAGGGGACAGGAAAGTCAAATGGCCCAGCATTTT. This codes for CARSLVRGQESQMAQHF.

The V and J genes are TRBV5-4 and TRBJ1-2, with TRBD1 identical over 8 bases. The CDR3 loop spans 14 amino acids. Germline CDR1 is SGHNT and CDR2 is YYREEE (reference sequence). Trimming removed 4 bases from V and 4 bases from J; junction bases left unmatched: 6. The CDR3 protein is CASSPDRERYGYTF. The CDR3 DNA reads TGTGCCAGCAGCCCGGACAGGGAGCGCTATGGCTACACCTTC.

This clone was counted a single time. The DNA of the CDR3 is TGTGCCAGCAGTTTATTTGGGGCGGCTGGGGCCAACGTCCTGACTTTC. It codes for CASSLFGAAGANVLTF. V gene TRBV6-2 or TRBV6-3 combines with J gene TRBJ2-6; a weak D match, TRBD1 (5 bases). Germline CDR1 is MNHEY and CDR2 is SVGEGT. Deletions cut 4 bases from V and 2 bases from J, with 12 bases between. The CDR3 loop spans 16 amino acids.

The CDR3: CASSPQSGAAGETQYF. The CDR3 coding sequence is TGTGCCAGCAGCCCTCAATCCGGGGCGGCGGGGGAGACCCAGTACTTC. The chain couples TRBV9 to TRBJ2-5; tentatively, D is TRBD2 (6 bases). Germline-derived CDR1 and CDR2 are SGDLS and YYNGEE. The CDR3 length is 16 residues. The V end was cut by 4 bases, the J end by 5 bases, with 21 bases between.

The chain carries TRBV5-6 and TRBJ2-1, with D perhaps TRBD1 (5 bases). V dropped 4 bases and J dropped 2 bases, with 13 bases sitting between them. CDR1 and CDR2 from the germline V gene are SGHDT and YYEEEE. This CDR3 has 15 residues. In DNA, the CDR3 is TGTGCCAGCAGCCATGACAGAGTACCCTACAATGAGCAGTTCTTC. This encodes CASSHDRVPYNEQFF. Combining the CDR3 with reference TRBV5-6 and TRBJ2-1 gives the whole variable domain DAGVTQSPTHLIKTRGQQVTLRCSPKSGHDTVSWYQQALGQGPQFIFQYYEEEERQRGNFPDRFSGHQFPNYSSELNVNALLLGDSALYLCASSHDRVPYNEQFFGPGTRLTVL.

The chain's CDR3 is CASIPGSRDQPQHF. The CDR3, as DNA: TGTGCCAGCATTCCAGGGTCTCGGGATCAGCCCCAGCATTTT. This chain connects TRBV6-6 to TRBJ1-5, with D possibly matching TRBD1 (5 bases). The CDR3 runs 14 residues. CDR1 MNHNY and CDR2 SVGAGI come from the germline V gene (reference sequence). V gave up 7 bases and J gave up 5 bases, with 15 bases separating them.

The CDR3, as DNA: TGTGCCAGCACCCAAAGGGCACAGGACCCACGCGAGACCCAGTACTTC. As protein: CASTQRAQDPRETQYF. The V and J genes are TRBV11-2 and TRBJ2-5; TRBD1 is a possible D gene (5 bases). Trimming took off 7 bases at V and 5 bases at J, with 23 bases between the two ends. The CDR3 covers 16 residues. Germline CDR1 SGHAT, CDR2 FQNNGV.

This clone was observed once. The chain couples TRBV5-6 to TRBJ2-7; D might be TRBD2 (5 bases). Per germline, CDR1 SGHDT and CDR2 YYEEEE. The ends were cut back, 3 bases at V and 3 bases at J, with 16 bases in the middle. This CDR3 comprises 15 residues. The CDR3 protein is CASSSRTLARYEQYF. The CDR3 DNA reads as TGTGCCAGCAGCTCCAGGACTCTGGCCCGCTACGAGCAGTACTTC.

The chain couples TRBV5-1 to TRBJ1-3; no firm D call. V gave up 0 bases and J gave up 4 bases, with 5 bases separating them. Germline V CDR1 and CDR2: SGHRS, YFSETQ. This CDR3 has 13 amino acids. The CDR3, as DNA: TGCGCCAGCAGCTTGGGCCAGGGAAACACCATATATTTT. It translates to CASSLGQGNTIYF.

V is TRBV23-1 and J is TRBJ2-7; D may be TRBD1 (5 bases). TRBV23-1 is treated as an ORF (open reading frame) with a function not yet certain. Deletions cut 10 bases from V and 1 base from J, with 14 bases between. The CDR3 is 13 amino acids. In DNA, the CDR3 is TGCGCCAACAGACCCCCAGGGTCCTACGAGCAGTACGTC. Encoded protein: CANRPPGSYEQYV.